The source of this T cell receptor beta chain is a study of blood T cell repertoires in COVID-19. In the study overall: The study drew acute and convalescent COVID-19 samples from the United States, Italy and Spain. Sample material is recorded as cDNA or gDNA derived from T cells, B-cell-depleted T cells, or PBMCs.

In the authors' workflow: Counts of nucleated cells, estimated from reference gene primer amplification, were obtained. Sequencing was performed with immunoSEQ multiplex PCR; in TCRdb, only in-frame clones are kept and a portion is missing. The V and J calls and clone size are taken from that table; D and trimming were inferred from the DNA. This sample has around 47,000 clones, with 70% to 90% found just once. Looked up from germline, CDR1 is SGHRS and CDR2 is YFSETQ. The germline V and J ends were trimmed by 4 bases and 2 bases, with 16 bases remaining between them. This CDR3 comprises 15 residues. This clone is deemed medium-sized.

Source material: peripheral blood. The receptor comes from a man aged 45 to 65 with active COVID-19. V is TRBV5-1 and J is TRBJ2-7, with a possible D match to TRBD1 (6 bases). CDR3 coding DNA: TGCGCCAGCAGCCTAGACAGGTCTGTTACCTACGAGCAGTACTTC. The encoded protein is CASSLDRSVTYEQYF.